This T cell receptor (beta chain) emerged from a study of cytomegalovirus exposure and HLA in healthy donors. Findings and limits, study-wide: Some 150 TCR beta chains were listed as cytomegalovirus-associated. Later analysis indicated greater clonal expansion among HLA-associated TCR beta chains than among equally common other chains. Associated with HLA alleles at 0.05 false discovery rate in a later analysis were approximately 17,000 TCR beta sequences.

V was clipped by 10 bases and J by 6 bases, with 22 bases between them. This CDR3 is 15 amino acids long. CDR1 MDHEN and CDR2 SYDVKM come from the germline V gene. With respect to this clone: The antigen is not known.

Primers for the PCR totalled 60 Vbeta and 13 Jbeta. Using immunoSEQ multiplex PCR, the repertoire was profiled, and TCRdb retains in-frame clones only, with some absent. The sample has about 210,000 clones, about 83% seen once. This TCR came from a woman between 50 and 59 years old in good health and CMV-seropositive. The specimen was PBMCs. V gene TRBV28 combines with J gene TRBJ2-1; possibly TRBD2 for D (6 bases). The CDR3 here is CATGGVPTEPNEQFF. In nucleotides, the CDR3 is TGTGCCACCGGAGGGGTCCCTACGGAGCCCAATGAGCAGTTCTTC.